This T cell receptor (beta chain) originates from a study of T cell responses to AZD1222 COVID-19 vaccine. Study-level information: Second doses at about 4 or about 12 weeks were pooled. Findings of the study overall: Researchers took repertoire samples only after the peak T cell response had come. Mapped onto spike, vaccine-associated CD4 TCRs spanned it and were dominant at 160-218 and 743-854. At baseline, seropositivity was found in only 5 to 7 AZD1222 recipients.

The assay was immunoSEQ multiplex PCR, and TCRdb's table has in-frame clones only and misses some. The sample holds under 150,000 clones; approximately 92% are singletons and the top ten take 3.1%. CDR1 is GTSNPN, CDR2 SVGIG, per germline (reference sequence). The CDR3 spans 14 residues. V lost 0 bases and J 10 bases, leaving 16 bases between the germline ends. Remarks on this clone: Its antigen is currently unknown.

Sample: peripheral blood, taken on day 0 of AZD1222 vaccination. V is TRBV30 and J is TRBJ1-5; D unresolved. The sequence was obtained from an adult in good health. The CDR3 protein is CAWSVEAGRAPQHF. CDR3 nucleotides: TGTGCCTGGAGTGTGGAAGCGGGTCGCGCCCCCCAGCATTTT.